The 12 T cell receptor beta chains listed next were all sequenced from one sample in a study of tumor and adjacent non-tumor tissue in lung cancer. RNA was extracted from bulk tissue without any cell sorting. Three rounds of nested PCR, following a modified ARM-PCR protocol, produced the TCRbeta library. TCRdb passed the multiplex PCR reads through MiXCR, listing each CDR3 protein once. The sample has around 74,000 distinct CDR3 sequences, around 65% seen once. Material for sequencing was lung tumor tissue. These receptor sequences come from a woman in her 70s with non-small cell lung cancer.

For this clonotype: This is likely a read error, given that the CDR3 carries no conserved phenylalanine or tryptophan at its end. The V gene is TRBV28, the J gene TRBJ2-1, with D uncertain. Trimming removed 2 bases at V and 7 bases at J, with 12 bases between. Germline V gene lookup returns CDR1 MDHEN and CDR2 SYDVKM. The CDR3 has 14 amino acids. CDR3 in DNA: TGTGCCAGCAGTTTAGGGGATATCCTAAATGAGCAGTTCATC. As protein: CASSLGDILNEQFI.

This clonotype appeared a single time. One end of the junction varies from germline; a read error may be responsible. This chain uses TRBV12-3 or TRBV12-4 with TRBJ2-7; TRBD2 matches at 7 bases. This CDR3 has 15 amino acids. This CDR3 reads CAISPPTRTSAKQYF. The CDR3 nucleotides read TGTGCCATCAGTCCGCCCACTCGAACTAGCGCCAAGCAGTACTTC.

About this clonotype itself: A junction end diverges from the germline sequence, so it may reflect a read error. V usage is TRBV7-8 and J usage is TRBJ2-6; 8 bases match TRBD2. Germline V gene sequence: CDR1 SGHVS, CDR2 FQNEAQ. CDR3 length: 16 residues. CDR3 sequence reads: CANSTWTSSGTNVLTF. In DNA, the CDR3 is TGTGCCAACAGCACCTGGACTAGCTCTGGGACCAACGTCCTGACTTTC.

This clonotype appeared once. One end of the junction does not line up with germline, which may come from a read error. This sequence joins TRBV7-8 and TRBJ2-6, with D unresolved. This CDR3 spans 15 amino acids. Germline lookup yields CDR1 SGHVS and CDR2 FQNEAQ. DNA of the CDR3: TGTGTCAGCAACCCTACCCTTTCTGGGGCCAACGTCCTGACTTTC. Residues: CVSNPTLSGANVLTF.

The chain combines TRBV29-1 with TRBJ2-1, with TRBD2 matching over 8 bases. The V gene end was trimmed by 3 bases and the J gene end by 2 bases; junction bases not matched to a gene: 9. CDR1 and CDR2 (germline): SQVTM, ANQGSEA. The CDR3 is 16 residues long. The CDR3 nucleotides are TGCAGCGTTGATGATTACGGGACTAGGCCCTACAATGAGCAGTTCTTC. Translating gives CSVDDYGTRPYNEQFF.

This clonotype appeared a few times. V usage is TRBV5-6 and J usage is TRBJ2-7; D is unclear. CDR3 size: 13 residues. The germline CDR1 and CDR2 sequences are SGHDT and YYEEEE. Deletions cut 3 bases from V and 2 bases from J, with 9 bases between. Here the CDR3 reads CASSSTLPYEQYF. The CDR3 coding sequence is TGTGCCAGCAGCTCGACCCTCCCCTACGAGCAGTACTTC.

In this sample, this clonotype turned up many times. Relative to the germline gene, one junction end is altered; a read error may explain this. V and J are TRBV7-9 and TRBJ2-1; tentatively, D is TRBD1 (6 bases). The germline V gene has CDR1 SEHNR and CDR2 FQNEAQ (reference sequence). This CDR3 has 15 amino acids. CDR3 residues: CASSLVAQGEKESLF. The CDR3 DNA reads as TGTGCCAGCAGCTTAGTTGCACAGGGTGAGAAAGAATCCCTCTTC.

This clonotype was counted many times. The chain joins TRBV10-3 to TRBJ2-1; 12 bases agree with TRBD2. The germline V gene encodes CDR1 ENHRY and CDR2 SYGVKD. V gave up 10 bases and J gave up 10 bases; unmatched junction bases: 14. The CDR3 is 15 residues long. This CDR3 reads CASLGLAGQSGEQFF. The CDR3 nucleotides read TGTGCCAGCCTAGGACTAGCGGGACAATCTGGCGAGCAGTTCTTC.

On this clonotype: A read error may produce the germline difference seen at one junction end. The CDR3 reads CASSYSLVEGEEIQYF. In nucleotides, the CDR3 is TGTGCCAGCAGTTACTCGCTTGTGGAGGGGGAAGAGATCCAGTATTTC. The V and J genes are TRBV6-5 and TRBJ2-5, with D perhaps given as TRBD1 or TRBD2 (6 bases each). The germline V gene has CDR1 MNHEY and CDR2 SVGAGI. The CDR3 loop spans 16 amino acids.

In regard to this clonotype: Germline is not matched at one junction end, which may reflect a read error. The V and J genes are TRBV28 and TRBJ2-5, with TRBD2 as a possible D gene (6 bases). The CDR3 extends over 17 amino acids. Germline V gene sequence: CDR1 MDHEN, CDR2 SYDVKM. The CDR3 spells CVSSMTTSKEGQGTQYF. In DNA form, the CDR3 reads TGTGTCAGCAGCATGACAACCAGCAAGGAGGGCCAAGGGACCCAGTACTTC.

CDR3 protein: CASSSAIGDNEQFF. CDR3 bases: TGTGCCAGCAGTTCGGCTATAGGAGACAATGAGCAGTTCTTC. The rearrangement links TRBV7-9 to TRBJ2-1; D is uncertain. The CDR3 sequence is 14 residues long. The V end was cut by 6 bases, the J end by 5 bases, with 14 bases between. The germline V gene encodes CDR1 SEHNR and CDR2 FQNEAQ (reference sequence).

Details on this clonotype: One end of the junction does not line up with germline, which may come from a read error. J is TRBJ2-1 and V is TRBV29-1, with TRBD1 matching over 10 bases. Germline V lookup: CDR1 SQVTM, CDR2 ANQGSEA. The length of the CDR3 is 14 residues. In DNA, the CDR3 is TGCAGCGTTAAGGACAGGGGGACTTACAATGAGCGGTTCTTC. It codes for CSVKDRGTYNERFF.